A selection of T cell receptor beta chains follows, all from one sample in a study of cytomegalovirus exposure and HLA in healthy donors. Produced via immunoSEQ multiplex PCR; TCRdb's table is partial and in-frame only. The sample includes 150,000 to 200,000 clones, 70% to 80% seen only once; the top ten take 9.5% to 10%. Source material: PBMCs. These receptors were taken from a man in his late teens or twenties in good health and CMV-seropositive. Each CDR3 is given with its conserved first and last residue. D genes are given only for firm matches. A row's size may be missing; if present it is once, few, many or a size class.

D	J	size	V	CDR3	DNA
TRBD1	TRBJ2-1	NA	TRBV4-1	CASSPLYRDRLYGQFF	TGCGCCAGCAGCCCGCTATACCGGGACAGATTATACGGGCAGTTCTTC
TRBD1	TRBJ2-3	NA	TRBV9	CASSLQGRSTDTQYF	TGTGCCAGCAGCCTACAGGGGCGAAGCACAGATACGCAGTATTTT
NA	TRBJ2-7	NA	TRBV6-5	CASSYPRGEQYF	TGTGCCAGCAGTTACCCCAGGGGCGAGCAGTACTTC
NA	TRBJ1-1	NA	TRBV6-6	CASRTYGGIAEAFF	TGTGCCAGCAGAACCTATGGGGGGATCGCTGAAGCTTTCTTT
NA	TRBJ2-7	NA	TRBV13	CASSSGLVGGHYEQYF	TGTGCCAGCAGCTCAGGACTAGTGGGGGGGCACTACGAGCAGTACTTC
NA	TRBJ2-7	once	TRBV15	CATSRVEGTYEQYF	TGTGCCACCAGCAGAGTTGAGGGAACCTACGAGCAGTACTTC
NA	TRBJ2-5	NA	TRBV13	CASSLHRQETQYF	TGTGCCAGCAGCTTACACAGGCAAGAGACCCAGTACTTC
NA	TRBJ1-4	NA	TRBV19	CASSMRGEKLFF	TGTGCCAGTAGTATGCGGGGTGAAAAACTGTTTTTT
NA	TRBJ2-2	NA	TRBV4-1	CASSQLVGTGELFF	TGCGCCAGCAGCCAATTGGTCGGCACCGGGGAGCTGTTTTTT
NA	TRBJ2-5	NA	TRBV11-2	CASSPDMVRETQYF	TGTGCCAGCAGCCCGGACATGGTCAGAGAGACCCAGTACTTC
NA	TRBJ2-1	NA	TRBV5-6	CASSLFFRTEQFF	TGTGCCAGCAGCTTGTTTTTTAGGACAGAACAGTTCTTC
TRBD2	TRBJ2-7	NA	TRBV10-3	CAISESTGRGLAEYEQYF	TGTGCCATCAGTGAGTCGACCGGCCGGGGACTAGCAGAATACGAGCAGTACTTC
TRBD2	TRBJ2-7	NA	TRBV7-2	CASSRLATYEQYF	TGTGCCAGCAGTAGACTAGCTACCTACGAGCAGTACTTC
TRBD1	TRBJ1-4	NA	TRBV15	CATSRALSGGEKLFF	TGTGCCACCAGCAGAGCCCTGTCAGGGGGAGAAAAACTGTTTTTT
TRBD1	TRBJ1-1	NA	TRBV27	CASNDRDSNTEAFF	TGTGCCAGCAACGACAGGGACTCGAACACTGAAGCTTTCTTT
NA	TRBJ1-1	NA	TRBV19	CASTRLGDTEAFF	TGTGCCAGTACTCGATTAGGGGATACTGAAGCTTTCTTT
TRBD1	TRBJ2-1	few	TRBV28	CATYPTPGGSSYNEQFF	TGTGCCACCTATCCGACACCAGGGGGCAGCTCCTACAATGAGCAGTTCTTC
NA	TRBJ2-7	NA	TRBV4-1	CASSHLGTGDYEQYF	TGCGCCAGCAGCCACCTGGGGACTGGAGACTACGAGCAGTACTTC
NA	TRBJ2-7	few	TRBV7-7	CASSSEQGSSYEQYF	TGTGCCAGCAGCTCTGAACAGGGAAGCTCCTACGAGCAGTACTTC
NA	TRBJ1-3	NA	TRBV25-1	CASSFPGLEGNTIYF	TGTGCCAGCAGTTTCCCAGGGCTGGAAGGAAACACCATATATTTT
NA	TRBJ1-5	NA	TRBV19	CASSPGVAQQGPQHF	TGTGCCAGTAGTCCCGGGGTGGCCCAACAGGGGCCCCAGCATTTT
TRBD1	TRBJ2-3	once	TRBV4-2	CASSQDQGASTDTQYF	TGTGCCAGCAGCCAAGATCAGGGGGCGAGCACAGATACGCAGTATTTT
NA	TRBJ1-1	NA	TRBV6-6	CASTPGEWDTEAFF	TGTGCCAGCACCCCTGGGGAGTGGGACACTGAAGCTTTCTTT
NA	TRBJ1-1	NA	TRBV7-3	CASSLSGDGTEAFF	TGTGCCAGCAGCTTAAGCGGGGACGGGACTGAAGCTTTCTTT
NA	TRBJ2-2	NA	TRBV7-9	CASRLDSNTGELFF	TGTGCCAGCAGACTTGATTCGAACACCGGGGAGCTGTTTTTT
NA	TRBJ2-1	NA	TRBV27	CASTWGWGYEQFF	TGTGCCAGCACCTGGGGCTGGGGCTATGAGCAGTTCTTC
NA	TRBJ1-2	NA	TRBV25-1	CASSPPGTNNGYTF	TGTGCCAGCAGTCCTCCCGGGACTAACAATGGCTACACCTTC
TRBD1	TRBJ2-2	NA	TRBV30	CAWSRQGAGTGELFF	TGTGCCTGGAGTAGACAGGGGGCTGGAACCGGGGAGCTGTTTTTT
NA	TRBJ2-2	once	TRBV27	CASSPGQNTGELFF	TGTGCCAGCAGCCCGGGACAGAACACCGGGGAGCTGTTTTTT
NA	TRBJ2-1	NA	TRBV15	CATSRGAPGYYNEQFF	TGTGCCACCAGCAGAGGGGCGCCAGGGTACTACAATGAGCAGTTCTTC
TRBD2	TRBJ2-1	NA	TRBV6-5	CASRIAGGFYEQFF	TGTGCCAGCAGAATAGCGGGAGGATTCTATGAGCAGTTCTTC
TRBD1	TRBJ2-5	NA	TRBV5-6	CASSLLARTGTDETQYF	TGTGCCAGCAGCTTGTTGGCGAGGACAGGGACTGATGAGACCCAGTACTTC
NA	TRBJ2-7	NA	TRBV15	CATSRPGPAGYEQYF	TGTGCCACCAGCAGACCGGGTCCGGCGGGCTACGAGCAGTACTTC
NA	TRBJ1-2	NA	TRBV2	CASSESARVSSNYGYTF	TGTGCCAGCAGTGAATCGGCTCGGGTCAGTAGTAACTATGGCTACACCTTC
TRBD2	TRBJ2-4	NA	TRBV5-5	CASSPGLAGVVIQYF	TGTGCCAGCAGCCCAGGACTAGCGGGAGTCGTCATTCAGTACTTC
NA	TRBJ1-1	NA	TRBV19	CASSIWGFAMNTEAFF	TGTGCCAGTAGTATTTGGGGCTTCGCCATGAACACTGAAGCTTTCTTT
TRBD1	TRBJ2-5	NA	TRBV4-1	CASSQEFGRGWEETQYF	TGCGCCAGCAGCCAAGAATTCGGCAGGGGGTGGGAAGAGACCCAGTACTTC
TRBD2	TRBJ2-5	NA	TRBV28	CASSSPELAGRETQYF	TGTGCCAGCAGCTCGCCCGAACTAGCGGGAAGAGAGACCCAGTACTTC
NA	TRBJ1-5	NA	TRBV9	CASSAGSGQHNQPQHF	TGTGCCAGCAGCGCAGGATCCGGACAGCACAATCAGCCCCAGCATTTT
NA	TRBJ2-1	NA	TRBV9	CASSGTLKWGGQDNEQFF	TGTGCCAGCAGCGGAACACTGAAGTGGGGGGGCCAGGACAATGAGCAGTTCTTC
NA	TRBJ2-4	few	TRBV20-1	CSATDSIGQYF	TGCAGTGCTACGGACAGTATTGGTCAGTACTTC
TRBD1	TRBJ2-6	NA	TRBV7-8	CASSSQGVAGANVLTF	TGTGCCAGCAGCTCCCAGGGGGTAGCTGGGGCCAACGTCCTGACTTTC
TRBD2	TRBJ2-7	once	TRBV28	CASRRAGPLTYEQYF	TGTGCCAGCAGAAGAGCGGGACCCCTCACATACGAGCAGTACTTC
NA	TRBJ2-3	once	TRBV9	CASSEEWGGTDTQYF	TGTGCCAGCAGCGAAGAGTGGGGGGGCACAGATACGCAGTATTTT
NA	TRBJ2-3	NA	TRBV19	CASGQGPTDTQYF	TGTGCCAGTGGGCAGGGTCCCACAGATACGCAGTATTTT
TRBD1	TRBJ2-5	NA	TRBV7-9	CASRGLSGTGNGETQYF	TGTGCCAGCAGAGGACTATCCGGGACAGGGAATGGAGAGACCCAGTACTTC
TRBD2	TRBJ2-1	few	TRBV7-9	CASSLRVATSGSDEQFF	TGTGCCAGCAGCTTAAGAGTGGCGACTAGCGGGAGCGATGAGCAGTTCTTC
TRBD1	TRBJ1-2	NA	TRBV19	CASSLRTGENYGYPF	TGTGCCAGTAGTCTTCGGACAGGGGAAAACTATGGCTACCCCTTC
TRBD1	TRBJ1-1	NA	TRBV28	CASTDKGTGWGNTEAFF	TGTGCCAGCACCGATAAGGGGACAGGTTGGGGGAACACTGAAGCTTTCTTT
NA	TRBJ1-1	few	TRBV2	CASSDLTPRVGAFF	TGTGCCAGCAGTGATCTCACCCCCAGGGTAGGAGCTTTCTTT
NA	TRBJ2-5	few	TRBV27	CASSLQGRGETQYF	TGTGCCAGCAGTTTGCAAGGACGCGGGGAGACCCAGTACTTC
NA	TRBJ2-2	once	TRBV4-2	CASSQEHITSFAGELFF	TGTGCCAGCAGCCAAGAGCATATTACTAGTTTTGCCGGGGAGCTGTTTTTT
TRBD1	TRBJ1-2	NA	TRBV5-1	CASRGQGAWGYTF	TGCGCCAGCAGAGGACAGGGGGCTTGGGGCTACACCTTC
NA	TRBJ1-3	NA	TRBV28	CASRIMSGNTIYF	TGTGCCAGCAGGATAATGAGTGGAAACACCATATATTTT
NA	TRBJ1-2	NA	TRBV9	CASSSPDGGYGYTF	TGTGCCAGCAGCTCCCCGGACGGGGGCTATGGCTACACCTTC
TRBD2	TRBJ2-5	once	TRBV11-2	CASSPGAGRGGETQYF	TGTGCCAGCAGCCCAGGGGCCGGGAGGGGAGGGGAGACCCAGTACTTC
NA	TRBJ1-1	NA	TRBV7-9	CASSPPTVTEAFF	TGTGCCAGCAGCCCCCCCACAGTCACTGAAGCTTTCTTT
NA	TRBJ1-1	once	TRBV5-1	CASSLVPTENTEAFF	TGCGCCAGCAGCTTGGTCCCGACAGAGAACACTGAAGCTTTCTTT
NA	TRBJ1-2	NA	TRBV5-1	CASSWGPVDSGYTF	TGCGCCAGCAGCTGGGGGCCAGTCGATTCAGGCTACACCTTC